This T cell receptor beta chain was sequenced during a study of T cell changes during pregnancy in multiple sclerosis. The CDR3 runs to 14 residues. CDR1 is SGHTA, CDR2 FQGTGA, per germline. Trimming shortened V by 5 bases and J by 2 bases, and 11 bases separated the two germline ends. Generated by immunoSEQ multiplex PCR, the TCRdb table keeps only in-frame clones and is missing some. The table shows some 60,000 clones, with around nine tenths occurring only once. The material sequenced was peripheral blood, taken in the first trimester of pregnancy. The receptor was derived from a female donor in good health, enrolled as a control in a pregnancy study. J is TRBJ2-3 and V is TRBV7-3; possible D gene TRBD1, 6 bases. CDR3 protein: CASSATGFTDTQYF. In nucleotides, the CDR3 is TGTGCCAGCAGCGCGACAGGATTCACAGATACGCAGTATTTT.